This T cell receptor (beta chain) was sequenced in a study of metastatic and nonmetastatic thyroid tumors. Study details: Patients with malignant and benign thyroid disease provided blood and tumor or nodule tissue, whose repertoires were compared.

In the study's own analysis: Across clinicopathological groups, CDR3 differences served as the basis for building a distant-metastasis classifier for papillary thyroid cancer. From the PCR reads, TCRdb re-called clones with MiXCR. TCRdb, not the authors, supplied the V and J calls. In the table there are nearly 25,000 clones, over 25% of which are singletons. At least ten counts were recorded for this clone. A single base separates this from a much larger clone, so it may be a read error. Germline loops: CDR1 SEHNR, CDR2 FQNEAQ (reference sequence). V gave up 1 base and J gave up 1 base, with 8 bases separating them. This CDR3 comprises 14 residues. Among the patients, none had received any treatment before thyroid surgery.

The chain joins TRBV7-9 to TRBJ2-7; D not resolved. The sequence was collected from a male donor with papillary thyroid cancer or a benign thyroid nodule (not recorded which). Some clones in this sample may be carry-over from other donors' samples. The sequenced sample consisted of blood. This CDR3 reads CASSLDAKSYEQYF. In DNA, the CDR3 is TGTGCCAGCAGCTTAGATGCCAAGTCCTACGAGCAGTACTTC.